This T cell receptor (beta chain) is drawn from a study of T-cell reconstitution after alpha-beta-depleted transplantation in children. The length of the CDR3 is 15 residues. The germline V gene encodes CDR1 SGHVS and CDR2 FNYEAQ. V lost 1 base, J lost 7 bases, and 11 bases lay in between. This sample's TCRbeta library carried unique molecular identifier barcodes. TCRdb recomputed calls from the PCR reads with MiXCR, one row per CDR3 protein. This table holds 250,000 to 350,000 distinct CDR3 sequences, 9.9% found once. This chain uses TRBV7-6 with TRBJ1-6, with D possibly matching TRBD1 (5 bases). This sample comprised PBMCs from the stem cell graft donor, obtained from the stem cell graft. The receptor comes from a human donor who donated a stem cell graft to a child with SCID. CDR3 sequence reads: CASSLGTGLNSPLHF. The CDR3 nucleotides are TGTGCCAGCAGCTTAGGTACGGGGCTAAATTCACCCCTCCACTTT.